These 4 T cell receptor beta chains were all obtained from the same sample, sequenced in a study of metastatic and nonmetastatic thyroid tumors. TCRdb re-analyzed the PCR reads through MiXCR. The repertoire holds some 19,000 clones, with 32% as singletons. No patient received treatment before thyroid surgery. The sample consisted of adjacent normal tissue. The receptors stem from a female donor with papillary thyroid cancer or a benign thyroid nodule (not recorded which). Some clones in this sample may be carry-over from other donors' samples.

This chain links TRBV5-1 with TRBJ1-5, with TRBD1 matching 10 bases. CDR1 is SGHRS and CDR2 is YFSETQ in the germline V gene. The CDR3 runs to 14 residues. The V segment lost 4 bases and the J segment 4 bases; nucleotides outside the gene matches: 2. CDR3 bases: TGCGCCAGCAGCGGGGGACAGGGGAATCAGCCCCAGCATTTT. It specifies CASSGGQGNQPQHF.

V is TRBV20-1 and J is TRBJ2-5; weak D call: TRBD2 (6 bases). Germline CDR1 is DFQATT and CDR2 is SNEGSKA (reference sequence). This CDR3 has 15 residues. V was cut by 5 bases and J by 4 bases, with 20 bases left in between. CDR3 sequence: CSAPRRAGMRETQYF. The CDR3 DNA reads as TGCAGTGCTCCACGGCGGGCGGGGATGAGAGAGACCCAGTACTTC.

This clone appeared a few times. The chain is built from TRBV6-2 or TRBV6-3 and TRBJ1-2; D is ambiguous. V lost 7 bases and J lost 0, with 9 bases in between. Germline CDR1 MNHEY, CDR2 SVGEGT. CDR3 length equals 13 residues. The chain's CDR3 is CASKRGANYGYTF. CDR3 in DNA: TGTGCCAGCAAGCGGGGAGCTAACTATGGCTACACCTTC.

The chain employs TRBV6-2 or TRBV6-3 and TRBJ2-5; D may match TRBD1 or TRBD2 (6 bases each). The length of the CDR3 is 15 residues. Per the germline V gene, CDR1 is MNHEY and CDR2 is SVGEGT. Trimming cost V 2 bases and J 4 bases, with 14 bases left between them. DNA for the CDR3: TGTGCCAGCAGTTACCTCGGGGGCCCCAGAGAGACCCAGTACTTC. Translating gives CASSYLGGPRETQYF.